The 11 T cell receptor beta chains reported below all come from one sample, sequenced in a study of neurological immune-mediated disorders. TCRdb re-called the 5' RACE reads with MiXCR, one entry per CDR3 protein. The table has about 14,000 distinct CDR3 sequences, over 9.5% seen once. The sequenced sample consisted of PBMCs. These receptor sequences come from a woman aged 40 to 55 in good health.

This clonotype was recorded at least ten times. V gene TRBV4-1 combines with J gene TRBJ2-7; perhaps TRBD1 as D (5 bases). Germline-derived CDR1 and CDR2 are MGHRA and YSYEKL. The V gene lost 6 bases and the J gene lost 2 bases, with 17 bases spanning the gap. This CDR3 region has 15 residues. The CDR3 reads CASRVDSGYTYEQYF. CDR3 nucleotides: TGCGCCAGCAGGGTTGATTCAGGGTACACCTACGAGCAGTACTTC.

The V and J genes are TRBV6-2 or TRBV6-3 and TRBJ1-2; D might be TRBD1 (6 bases). Trimming removed 6 bases at V and 1 base at J, with 15 bases between. CDR1 is MNHEY, CDR2 SVGEGT, per germline. This CDR3 region has 15 residues. The CDR3 here is CASSEDSYFNYGYTF. CDR3 nucleotides: TGTGCCAGCAGCGAGGACAGCTACTTTAACTATGGCTACACCTTC.

Ten or more counts support this clonotype. The V call is TRBV28, the J call TRBJ2-7; 8 nucleotides align to TRBD1. Germline lookup yields CDR1 MDHEN and CDR2 SYDVKM. V lost 4 bases, J lost 2 bases, and 4 bases stayed unmatched. The CDR3 totals 14 residues. Here the CDR3 DNA reads TGTGCCAGCAGTTCCGGACAGGGCCCCTACGAGCAGTACTTC. Translated, it gives CASSSGQGPYEQYF.

This clonotype was observed at least ten times. The chain links TRBV10-3 to TRBJ2-1; the D gene is possibly TRBD1 (6 bases). Germline V gene data show CDR1 as ENHRY and CDR2 as SYGVKD. CDR3 length: 12 amino acids. The germline V and J ends were trimmed by 10 bases and 4 bases, with 11 bases remaining between them. CDR3 DNA: TGTGCCACGAAGGACAGTTACAATGAGCAGTTCTTC. As protein: CATKDSYNEQFF.

This clonotype showed up many times. The chain couples TRBV20-1 to TRBJ2-1; possibly TRBD1 or TRBD2 for D (7 bases each). CDR1 and CDR2 from the germline V gene are DFQATT and SNEGSKA (reference sequence). Trimming pared 3 bases from V and 3 bases from J, leaving 15 bases between. The CDR3 length is 15 residues. CDR3 loop: CSASQTGRGYNEQFF. The CDR3 DNA is TGCAGTGCTAGCCAGACAGGGAGGGGCTACAATGAGCAGTTCTTC.

This clonotype is medium-sized by share. The rearrangement uses TRBV5-1 and TRBJ2-3; D assignment may be TRBD1 or TRBD2 (5 bases each). The CDR3 spans 15 residues. The V gene's germline CDR1 is SGHRS and CDR2 YFSETQ. V was clipped by 2 bases and J by 2 bases, with 12 bases between them. This CDR3 reads CASSFPRDATDTQYF. The CDR3, as DNA: TGCGCCAGCAGCTTCCCCCGGGACGCCACAGATACGCAGTATTTT.

This clonotype was detected many times. The gene calls are TRBV7-2 and TRBJ2-7; 7 bases are a match to TRBD1. Germline V gene data show CDR1 as SGHTA and CDR2 as FQGNSA. Trimming cost V 4 bases and J 7 bases; bases outside gene matches: 4. This CDR3 comprises 12 residues. CDR3 bases: TGTGCCAGCAGCTCGACAGGGTGGGAGCAGTACTTC. Translating it yields CASSSTGWEQYF. Complete variable domain (other parts from reference TRBV7-2 and TRBJ2-7): GAGVSQSPSNKVTEKGKDVELRCDPISGHTALYWYRQSLGQGLEFLIYFQGNSAPDKSGLPSDRFSAERTGGSVSTLTIQRTQQEDSAVYLCASSSTGWEQYFGPGTRLTVT.

This clonotype appeared many times. V gene TRBV15 combines with J gene TRBJ1-1; TRBD1 might be the D (5 bases). With 1 base removed from V and 7 bases from J, the gap between germline ends came to 10 bases. The CDR3 is 13 amino acids. Germline CDR1 LNHNV, CDR2 YYDKDF (reference sequence). The CDR3 DNA reads TGTGCCACCAGCAGAGGGTGGGGGGTTGAAGCTTTCTTT. Protein sequence: CATSRGWGVEAFF.

By sample fraction, this clonotype is large (0.1 to 1%). The V and J genes are TRBV20-1 and TRBJ2-3; TRBD2 is a possible D gene (6 bases). The V gene lost 6 bases and the J gene lost 3 bases, with 13 bases spanning the gap. Germline V CDR1 and CDR2: DFQATT, SNEGSKA (reference sequence). The CDR3 has 13 residues. The DNA for the CDR3 is TGCAGTGCGTGGGCCGGGGGAACAGATACGCAGTATTTT. It specifies CSAWAGGTDTQYF.

This chain connects TRBV20-1 to TRBJ2-1, with TRBD2 identical over 10 bases. Germline-derived CDR1 and CDR2 are DFQATT and SNEGSKA (reference sequence). CDR3 length: 16 amino acids. V trimming: 3 bases; J trimming: 3 bases; junction bases outside the gene matches: 8. CDR3 bases: TGCAGTGCTAGCGGGGCTAGCGGGAGTCGCTACAATGAGCAGTTCTTC. As protein: CSASGASGSRYNEQFF.

Sample share makes this clonotype medium-sized (0.01 to 0.1%). V gene TRBV14 combines with J gene TRBJ2-7; TRBD2 matches 8 bases. Germline-derived CDR1 and CDR2 are SGHDN and FVKESK. V dropped 6 bases and J dropped 0; count of bases not matched to a gene: 4. This CDR3 spans 14 amino acids. The CDR3 coding sequence is TGTGCCAGCAGATCTAGCGGGTCCTCCTACGAGCAGTACTTC. Residues: CASRSSGSSYEQYF.